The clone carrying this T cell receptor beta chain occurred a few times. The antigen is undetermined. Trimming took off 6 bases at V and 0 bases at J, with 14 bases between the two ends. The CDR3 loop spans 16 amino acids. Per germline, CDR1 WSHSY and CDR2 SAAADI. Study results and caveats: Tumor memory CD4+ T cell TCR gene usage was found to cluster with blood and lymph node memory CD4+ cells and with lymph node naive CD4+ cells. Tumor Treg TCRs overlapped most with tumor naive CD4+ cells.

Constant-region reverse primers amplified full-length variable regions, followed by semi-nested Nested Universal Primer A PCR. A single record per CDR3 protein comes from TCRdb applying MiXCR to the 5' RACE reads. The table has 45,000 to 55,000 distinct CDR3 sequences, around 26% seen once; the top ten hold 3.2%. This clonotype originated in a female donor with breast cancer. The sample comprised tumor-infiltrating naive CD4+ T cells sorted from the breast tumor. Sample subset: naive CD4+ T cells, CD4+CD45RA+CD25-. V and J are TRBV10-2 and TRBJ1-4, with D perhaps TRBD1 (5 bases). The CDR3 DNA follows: TGCGCCAGCAGCGATAGGGGCGCGGCAACTAATGAAAAACTGTTTTTT. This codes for CASSDRGAATNEKLFF.